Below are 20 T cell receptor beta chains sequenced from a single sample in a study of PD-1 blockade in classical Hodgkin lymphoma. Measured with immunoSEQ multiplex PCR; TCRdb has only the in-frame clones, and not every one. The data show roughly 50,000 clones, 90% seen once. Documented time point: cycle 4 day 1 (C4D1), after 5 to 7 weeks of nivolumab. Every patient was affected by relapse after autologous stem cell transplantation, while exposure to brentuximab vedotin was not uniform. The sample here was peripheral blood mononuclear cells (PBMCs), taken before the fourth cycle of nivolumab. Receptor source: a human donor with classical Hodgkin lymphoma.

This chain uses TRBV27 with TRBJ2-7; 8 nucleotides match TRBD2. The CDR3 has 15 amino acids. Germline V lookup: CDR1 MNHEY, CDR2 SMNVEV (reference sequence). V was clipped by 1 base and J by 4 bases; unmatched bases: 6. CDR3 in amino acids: CASSLFGVAGYEQYF. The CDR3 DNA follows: TGTGCCAGCAGTTTATTTGGGGTAGCGGGGTACGAGCAGTACTTC.

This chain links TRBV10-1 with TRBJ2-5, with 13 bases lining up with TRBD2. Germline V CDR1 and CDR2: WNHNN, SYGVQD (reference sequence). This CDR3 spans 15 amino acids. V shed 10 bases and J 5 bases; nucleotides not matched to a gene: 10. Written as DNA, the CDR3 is TGCGCCACCTCGATCGGACTAGCGGGAGCGGAGACCCAGTACTTC. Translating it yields CATSIGLAGAETQYF.

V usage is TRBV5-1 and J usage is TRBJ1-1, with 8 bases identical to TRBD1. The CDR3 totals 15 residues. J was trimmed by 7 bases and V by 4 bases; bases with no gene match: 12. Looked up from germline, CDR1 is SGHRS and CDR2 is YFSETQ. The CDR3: CASSTQGASGDEAFF. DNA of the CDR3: TGCGCCAGCAGCACCCAGGGGGCCAGTGGGGATGAAGCTTTCTTT.

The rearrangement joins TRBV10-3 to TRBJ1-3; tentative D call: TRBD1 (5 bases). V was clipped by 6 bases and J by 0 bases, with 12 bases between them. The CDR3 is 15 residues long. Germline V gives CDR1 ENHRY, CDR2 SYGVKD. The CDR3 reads CAIRATGSSGNTIYF. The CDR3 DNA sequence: TGTGCCATCAGAGCCACAGGAAGCTCTGGAAACACCATATATTTT.

The CDR3 loop reads CASSPRGQRGYTF. CDR3 coding DNA: TGTGCCAGCAGCCCCAGGGGGCAGCGTGGCTACACCTTC. The J gene is TRBJ1-2, the V gene TRBV7-9; TRBD1 aligns across 8 bases. The CDR3 covers 13 residues. CDR1 SEHNR and CDR2 FQNEAQ come from the germline V gene (reference sequence). The V segment lost 5 bases and the J segment 7 bases; nucleotides outside the gene matches: 6.

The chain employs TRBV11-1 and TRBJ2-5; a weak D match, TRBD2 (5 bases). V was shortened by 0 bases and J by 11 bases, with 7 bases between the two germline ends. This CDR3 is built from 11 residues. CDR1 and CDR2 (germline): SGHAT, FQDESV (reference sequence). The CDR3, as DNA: TGTGCCAGCAGCTTAGCGAGGGAGCAGTACTTC. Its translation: CASSLAREQYF.

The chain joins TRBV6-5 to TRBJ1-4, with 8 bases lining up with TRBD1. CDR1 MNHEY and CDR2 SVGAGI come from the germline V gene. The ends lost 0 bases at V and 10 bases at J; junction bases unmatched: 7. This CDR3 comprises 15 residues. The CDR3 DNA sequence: TGTGCCAGCAGTTACTCTGGGACAGGCCGGGGAAAACTGTTTTTT. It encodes CASSYSGTGRGKLFF.

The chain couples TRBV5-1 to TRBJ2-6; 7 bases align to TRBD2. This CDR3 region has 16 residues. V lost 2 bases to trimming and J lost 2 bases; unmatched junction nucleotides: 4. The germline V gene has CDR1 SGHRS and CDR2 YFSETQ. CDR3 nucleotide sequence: TGCGCCAGCAGCTTAAGACGGGAGGCTGGGGCCAACGTCCTGACTTTC. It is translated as CASSLRREAGANVLTF.

The CDR3 nucleotides are TGTGCCAGCAGTTTATCGACACCCGACAGCTACTATGGCTACACCTTC. Its protein product is CASSLSTPDSYYGYTF. This rearrangement joins TRBV27 to TRBJ1-2, with D possibly matching TRBD1 (5 bases). The CDR3 runs to 16 residues. Trimming left V 0 bases short and J 3 bases short, with 14 bases between. Per germline, CDR1 MNHEY and CDR2 SMNVEV (reference sequence).

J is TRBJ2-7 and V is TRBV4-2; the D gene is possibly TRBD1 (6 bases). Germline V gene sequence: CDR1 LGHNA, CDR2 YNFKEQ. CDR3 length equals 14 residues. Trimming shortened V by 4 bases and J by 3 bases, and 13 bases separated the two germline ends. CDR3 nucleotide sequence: TGTGCCAGCAGCCCCCGGGACACAAGCTACGAGCAGTACTTC. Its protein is CASSPRDTSYEQYF.

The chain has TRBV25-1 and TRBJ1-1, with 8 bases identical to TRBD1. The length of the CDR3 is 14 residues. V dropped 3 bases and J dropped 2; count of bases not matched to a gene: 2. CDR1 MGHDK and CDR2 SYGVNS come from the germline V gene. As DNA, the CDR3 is TGTGCCAGCAGTGAGGACAGGGATAACACTGAAGCTTTCTTT. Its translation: CASSEDRDNTEAFF.

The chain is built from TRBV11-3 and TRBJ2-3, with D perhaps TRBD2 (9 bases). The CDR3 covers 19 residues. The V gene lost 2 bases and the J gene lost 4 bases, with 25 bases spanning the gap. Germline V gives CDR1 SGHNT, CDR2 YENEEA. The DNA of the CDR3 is TGTGCCAGCAGCTTACCCCCCCAGGGGGCGGGAGGGCCAGCAGATACGCAGTATTTT. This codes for CASSLPPQGAGGPADTQYF.

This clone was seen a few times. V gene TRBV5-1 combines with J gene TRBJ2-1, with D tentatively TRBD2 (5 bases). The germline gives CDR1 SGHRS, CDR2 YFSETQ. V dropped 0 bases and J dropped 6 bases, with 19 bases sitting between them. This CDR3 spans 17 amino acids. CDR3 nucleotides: TGCGCCAGCAGCTTGGTTTCGAGGGAGCATCTCGGCAATGAGCAGTTCTTC. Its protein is CASSLVSREHLGNEQFF. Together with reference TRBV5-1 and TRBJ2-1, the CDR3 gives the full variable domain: KAGVTQTPRYLIKTRGQQVTLSCSPISGHRSVSWYQQTPGQGLQFLFEYFSETQRNKGNFPGRFSGRQFSNSRSEMNVSTLELGDSALYLCASSLVSREHLGNEQFFGPGTRLTVL.

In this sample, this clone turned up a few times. CDR3 sequence: CASSRVVAYEQYF. The CDR3 DNA reads TGTGCCAGCAGCCGGGTCGTCGCCTACGAGCAGTACTTC. This chain uses TRBV2 with TRBJ2-7, with unresolved D. The CDR3 contains 13 residues. Germline assignment: CDR1 SNHLY and CDR2 FYNNEI. V lost 6 bases to trimming and J lost 2 bases, with 11 bases between them.

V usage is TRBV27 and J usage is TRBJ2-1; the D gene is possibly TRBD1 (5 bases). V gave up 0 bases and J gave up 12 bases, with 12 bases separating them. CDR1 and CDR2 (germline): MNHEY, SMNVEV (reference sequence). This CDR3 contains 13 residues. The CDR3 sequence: CASSLSKRGLQFF. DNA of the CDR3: TGTGCCAGCAGTTTATCGAAAAGGGGATTGCAGTTCTTC.

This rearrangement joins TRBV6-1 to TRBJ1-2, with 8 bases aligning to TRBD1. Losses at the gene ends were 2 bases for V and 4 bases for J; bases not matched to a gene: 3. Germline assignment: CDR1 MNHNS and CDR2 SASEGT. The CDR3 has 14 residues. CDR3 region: CASSEYGTGYGYTF. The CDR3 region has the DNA TGTGCCAGCAGTGAATATGGGACAGGCTATGGCTACACCTTC.

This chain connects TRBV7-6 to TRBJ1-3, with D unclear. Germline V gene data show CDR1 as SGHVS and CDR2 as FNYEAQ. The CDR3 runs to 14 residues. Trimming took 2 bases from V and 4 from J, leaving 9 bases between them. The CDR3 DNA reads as TGTGCCAGCAGCTTATTATCAGAAGGAAACACCATATATTTT. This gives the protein CASSLLSEGNTIYF. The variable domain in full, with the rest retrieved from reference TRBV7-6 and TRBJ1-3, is GAGVSQSPRYKVTKRGQDVALRCDPISGHVSLYWYRQALGQGPEFLTYFNYEAQQDKSGLPNDRFSAERPEGSISTLTIQRTEQRDSAMYRCASSLLSEGNTIYFGEGSWLTVV.

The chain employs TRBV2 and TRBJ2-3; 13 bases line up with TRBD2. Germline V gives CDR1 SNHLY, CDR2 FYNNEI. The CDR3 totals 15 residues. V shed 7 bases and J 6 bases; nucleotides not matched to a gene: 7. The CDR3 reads CASTWTSGRPDTQYF. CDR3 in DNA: TGTGCCAGCACCTGGACTAGCGGGAGACCGGATACGCAGTATTTT.

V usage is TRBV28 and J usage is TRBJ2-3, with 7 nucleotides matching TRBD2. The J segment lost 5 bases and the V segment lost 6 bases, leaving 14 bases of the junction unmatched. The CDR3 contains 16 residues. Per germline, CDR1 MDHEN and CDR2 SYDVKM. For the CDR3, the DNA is TGTGCCAGCAGCTCCCGCGGGGGAGCTAGCGGAGATACGCAGTATTTT. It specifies CASSSRGGASGDTQYF.

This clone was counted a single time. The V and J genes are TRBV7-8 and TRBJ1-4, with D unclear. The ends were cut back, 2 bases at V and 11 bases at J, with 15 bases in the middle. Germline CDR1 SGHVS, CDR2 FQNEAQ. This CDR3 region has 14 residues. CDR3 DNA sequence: TGTGCCAGCAGCTTAACCTCCGAAGCGGTTAAACTGTTTTTT. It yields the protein CASSLTSEAVKLFF.